This entry describes one T cell receptor (beta chain). Its antigen is not known. The same CDR3 is also encoded by other DNA sequences in this sample. The data were taken from a study of cytomegalovirus exposure and HLA in healthy donors. Primers included in the PCR were 60 Vbeta and 13 Jbeta primers. Some clones are missing from TCRdb's copy, which holds only in-frame ones; the method was immunoSEQ multiplex PCR. The sample lists about 150,000 clones, about 64% seen once, with around 4% in the top ten. Per germline, CDR1 SGHTA and CDR2 FQGNSA. The CDR3 totals 12 residues. The V end lost 1 base, the J end lost 7 bases, and 5 bases lay between the germline ends. Regarding the study as a whole: In the analysis, some V segments, TRBV6-2 and TRBV6-3 included, were excluded as indistinguishable.

The rearrangement links TRBV7-2 to TRBJ2-1; D gene unclear. The sequenced sample was PBMCs. This TCR was recovered from a man in his fifties or sixties in good health and CMV-seronegative. The CDR3 bases are TGTGCCAGCAGCTTAGAACGGAATGAGCAGTTCTTC. Its protein product is CASSLERNEQFF.